The entry that follows covers one T cell receptor (beta chain) sequence. The repertoire was sequenced with immunoSEQ multiplex PCR; TCRdb's copy has only in-frame clones and lacks some. The sample has under 50,000 clones; more than 65% are singletons. The entry originates in a study of blood T cell repertoires in COVID-19. V shed 5 bases and J shed 4 bases, with 12 bases lying between them. The germline CDR1 and CDR2 sequences are LNHNV and YYDKDF (reference sequence). CDR3 size: 13 residues. This TCR came from a woman aged 70-85 years with acute or convalescent COVID-19. The specimen was peripheral blood. The chain recombines TRBV15 with TRBJ2-7; D possibly corresponds to TRBD1 (5 bases). The CDR3 bases are TGTGCCACCAGCTCCAACCAGGGTTACGAGCAGTACTTC. It encodes CATSSNQGYEQYF.